This passage covers 21 T cell receptor beta chains from one sample sequenced in a study of human T cells and chemical hapten exposure. TCRdb redid the calling of the RACE reads with MiXCR, one entry per CDR3 protein. This sample has more than 85,000 distinct CDR3 sequences, with about 8% found just once. The time point: pre-sensitization, week 0. This sample's treatment: therapeutic diphenylcyclopropenone sensitization with weekly scalp DPC. The sequencing here drew on whole blood, taken in connection with sensitization to the hapten diphenylcyclopropenone (DPC). The receptors stem from a man aged 40-49 years with alopecia areata. Some clones in this sample may be carry-over from other donors' samples.

The chain recombines TRBV19 with TRBJ2-1; unclear D gene. Germline-derived CDR1 and CDR2 are LNHDA and SQIVND (reference sequence). Trimming removed 3 bases from V and 4 bases from J, with 13 bases in between. The CDR3 has 15 amino acids. DNA for the CDR3: TGTGCCAGTAGTATGGATAGGTCCGAATACAATGAGCAGTTCTTC. Translating gives CASSMDRSEYNEQFF.

This clonotype came up many times. The rearrangement uses TRBV5-8 and TRBJ1-1; 8 bases are a match to TRBD1. The V gene end was trimmed by 2 bases and the J gene end by 5 bases; junction bases not matched to a gene: 8. Germline-derived CDR1 and CDR2 are SGHTS and YDEGEE. This CDR3 region has 15 residues. CDR3 region: CASSLLTGVGTEAFF. The CDR3 nucleotides are TGTGCCAGCAGCTTACTGACAGGGGTCGGAACTGAAGCTTTCTTT.

V gene TRBV6-1 combines with J gene TRBJ2-7; 7 bases are shared with TRBD2. This CDR3 region has 15 residues. The V gene's germline CDR1 is MNHNS and CDR2 SASEGT. V trimming: 1 base; J trimming: 7 bases; junction bases outside the gene matches: 10. In DNA, the CDR3 is TGTGCCAGCAGTGAAGTTGGGGGAGGGCCGCAAGAGCAGTACTTC. It is translated as CASSEVGGGPQEQYF.

This clonotype has only a few counts. The chain is built from TRBV19 and TRBJ2-1, with D tentatively TRBD2 (6 bases). This CDR3 contains 17 residues. Per the germline V gene, CDR1 is LNHDA and CDR2 is SQIVND (reference sequence). V lost 5 bases and J lost 8, with 25 bases in between. In DNA form, the CDR3 reads TGTGCCAGTAGTTTAGCCCAGACTAGTCATATAGGGGATGAGCAGTTCTTC. This codes for CASSLAQTSHIGDEQFF.

This clonotype came up once. Possible read error: a much larger clone is one base away. J is TRBJ2-3 and V is TRBV5-1; 7 bases align to TRBD1. The CDR3 is 17 residues long. CDR1 SGHRS and CDR2 YFSETQ come from the germline V gene. The V gene end was trimmed by 5 bases and the J gene end by 6 bases; junction bases not matched to a gene: 18. The CDR3 here is CASRRPTTGQVRDTQYF. The CDR3 nucleotides are TGCGCCAGCAGACGACCTACGACAGGACAGGTCCGGGATACGCAGTATTTT.

This clonotype turned up a few times. For the CDR3, the DNA is TGCAGCGTTGATGGGGGGACAGGCTATGAAGCTTTCTTT. This gives the protein CSVDGGTGYEAFF. V is TRBV29-1 and J is TRBJ1-1; 8 bases match TRBD1. The V gene's germline CDR1 is SQVTM and CDR2 ANQGSEA. The CDR3 totals 13 residues. V was clipped by 3 bases and J by 7 bases; unmatched bases: 7.

The rearrangement joins TRBV20-1 to TRBJ2-2, with a possible D match to TRBD2 (5 bases). CDR3 size: 13 residues. Trimming removed 3 bases from V and 1 base from J, with 6 bases in between. The germline gives CDR1 DFQATT, CDR2 SNEGSKA (reference sequence). The CDR3 DNA follows: TGCAGTGCTAGCCGGGAGAACACCGGGGAGCTGTTTTTT. Translating it yields CSASRENTGELFF.

This clonotype was seen many times. The genes are TRBV29-1 and TRBJ2-3, with D uncertain. The CDR3 contains 14 residues. In germline, CDR1 is SQVTM, CDR2 ANQGSEA. The V end was cut by 0 bases, the J end by 3 bases, with 10 bases between. The CDR3 DNA is TGCAGCGTTGAAGATAGGGCGGCTACAGATACGCAGTATTTT. This codes for CSVEDRAATDTQYF.

The gene calls are TRBV30 and TRBJ2-3, with D possibly matching TRBD2 (5 bases). CDR1 GTSNPN and CDR2 SVGIG come from the germline V gene (reference sequence). V dropped 2 bases and J dropped 4 bases, with 13 bases sitting between them. The CDR3 is 14 residues long. CDR3 region: CAWSTSSASDTQYF. Here the CDR3 DNA reads TGTGCCTGGAGTACAAGTAGCGCCTCAGATACGCAGTATTTT.

This clonotype was counted many times. The chain has TRBV12-3 or TRBV12-4 and TRBJ2-1; no clear D. The CDR3 is made up of 11 amino acids. The germline V and J ends were trimmed by 3 bases and 8 bases, with 5 bases remaining between them. CDR3 nucleotides: TGTGCCAGCAGTTTCCAAGATGAGCAGTTCTTC. Its translation is CASSFQDEQFF.

This clonotype was seen at least ten times. V usage is TRBV6-5 and J usage is TRBJ1-1, with TRBD1 matching 8 bases. The CDR3 spans 15 residues. The V gene end was trimmed by 6 bases and the J gene end by 0 bases; junction bases not matched to a gene: 6. In germline, CDR1 is MNHEY, CDR2 SVGAGI. CDR3 nucleotides: TGTGCCAGCAGCCTCAGGGGGCTGATGAACACTGAAGCTTTCTTT. This gives the protein CASSLRGLMNTEAFF.

The genes are TRBV20-1 and TRBJ2-7, with TRBD2 matching over 14 bases. V trimming: 6 bases; J trimming: 4 bases; junction bases outside the gene matches: 5. Germline CDR1 is DFQATT and CDR2 is SNEGSKA (reference sequence). CDR3 size: 14 residues. The CDR3 DNA is TGCAGTGCCATCGGGACTAGCGGGAGTTACGAGCAGTACTTC. The encoded protein is CSAIGTSGSYEQYF.

The chain couples TRBV5-1 to TRBJ2-7; 16 nucleotides match TRBD2. The germline gives CDR1 SGHRS, CDR2 YFSETQ. The CDR3 is made up of 15 amino acids. After removal of 4 bases from V and 6 bases from J, the junction contained 4 bases not matched to a gene. CDR3 loop: CASSPGLAGGFEQYF. The CDR3 DNA reads TGCGCCAGCAGCCCGGGACTAGCGGGGGGGTTCGAGCAGTACTTC.

This clonotype has only a few counts. The chain is built from TRBV12-3 or TRBV12-4 and TRBJ2-1, with D unresolved. This CDR3 is 12 amino acids long. Between the trimmed V and J ends, which lost 4 bases and 9 bases, there was a span of 10 bases. The CDR3 DNA follows: TGTGCCAGCAGTTACCTAGAGACTGAGCAGTTCTTC. This sequence encodes CASSYLETEQFF.

This clonotype has only a few counts. The V gene is TRBV24-1, the J gene TRBJ1-1; maybe TRBD1 (6 bases). There are 14 residues in the CDR3. Trimming left V 7 bases short and J 1 base short, with 12 bases between. The germline V gene encodes CDR1 KGHDR and CDR2 SFDVKD. CDR3 loop: CATRKQGSNTEAFF. CDR3 DNA sequence: TGTGCCACCAGGAAACAGGGCTCGAACACTGAAGCTTTCTTT.

The chain uses TRBV2 and TRBJ1-5; D gene uncertain. The germline V and J ends were trimmed by 4 bases and 2 bases, with 9 bases remaining between them. This CDR3 region has 14 residues. Germline CDR1 and CDR2: SNHLY and FYNNEI. The CDR3 here is CASSVLGGNQPQHF. The CDR3 nucleotides read TGTGCCAGCAGTGTACTCGGGGGCAATCAGCCCCAGCATTTT.

This clonotype has ten or more counts. The chain joins TRBV12-3 or TRBV12-4 to TRBJ1-5; D gene ambiguous. Trimming shortened V by 6 bases and J by 0 bases, and 12 bases separated the two germline ends. The CDR3 contains 15 residues. The CDR3 reads CASSPGGGSNQPQHF. In DNA form, the CDR3 reads TGTGCCAGCAGCCCTGGTGGCGGTAGCAATCAGCCCCAGCATTTT.

This clonotype was counted at least ten times. J is TRBJ2-3 and V is TRBV12-3 or TRBV12-4, with 7 bases identical to TRBD2. J lost 4 bases, V lost 8 bases, and 12 bases had no gene match. CDR3 size: 15 residues. The CDR3 here is CASGSHGRESDTQYF. CDR3 nucleotides: TGTGCCAGCGGATCCCATGGGCGGGAGTCAGATACGCAGTATTTT.

In its sample, this clonotype was seen a few times. The CDR3 bases are TGTGCCAGCAGCTCCTCGCATTCACCCCTCCACTTT. It is translated as CASSSSHSPLHF. The V gene is TRBV12-3 or TRBV12-4, the J gene TRBJ1-6; D not resolved. The V end lost 6 bases, the J end lost 8 bases, and 8 bases lay between the germline ends. This CDR3 has 12 residues.

In DNA form, the CDR3 reads TGTGCCAGCAGCTCCCAGAGGTTGTCGCACGAGCAGTACTTC. Amino acids: CASSSQRLSHEQYF. The V gene is TRBV11-1, the J gene TRBJ2-7; no clear D gene. Deletions cut 4 bases from V and 5 bases from J, with 15 bases between. CDR1 and CDR2 (germline): SGHAT, FQDESV (reference sequence). CDR3 length: 14 amino acids.

There are many counts of this clonotype. The chain is built from TRBV28 and TRBJ2-4, with 9 positions matching TRBD1. This CDR3 is built from 16 residues. V was clipped by 6 bases and J by 6 bases; unmatched bases: 12. Per the germline V gene, CDR1 is MDHEN and CDR2 is SYDVKM. The CDR3 DNA reads as TGTGCCAGCAGCTCATTTGGGACAGGGAGTCGAAACATTCAGTACTTC. Protein product: CASSSFGTGSRNIQYF.